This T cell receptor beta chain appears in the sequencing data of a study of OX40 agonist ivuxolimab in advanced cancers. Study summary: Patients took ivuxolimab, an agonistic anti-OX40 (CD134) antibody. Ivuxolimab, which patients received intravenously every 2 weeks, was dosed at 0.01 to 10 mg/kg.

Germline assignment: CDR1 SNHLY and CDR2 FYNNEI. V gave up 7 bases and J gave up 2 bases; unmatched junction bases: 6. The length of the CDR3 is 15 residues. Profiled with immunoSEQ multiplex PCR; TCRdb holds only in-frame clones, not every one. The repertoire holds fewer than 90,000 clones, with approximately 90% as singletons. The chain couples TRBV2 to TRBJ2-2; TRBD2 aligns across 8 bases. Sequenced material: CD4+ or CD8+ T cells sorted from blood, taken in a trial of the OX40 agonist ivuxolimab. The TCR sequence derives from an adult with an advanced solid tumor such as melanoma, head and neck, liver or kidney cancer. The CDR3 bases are TGTGCCAGCACCCCGGGGGGGCCTAACACCGGGGAGCTGTTTTTT. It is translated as CASTPGGPNTGELFF.